This TCR beta chain was documented in a study of beta chain features in type 1 diabetes. In the study overall: Healthy donors resembled patients in age, gender and cell yields. Findings of the study overall: More deletions and fewer insertions at VDJ junctions were found in patients with type 1 diabetes.

The table lists this clone with a few counts. Its antigen is unidentified. Sort purity for all populations was recorded as exceeding 98%. The whole isolated RNA underwent reverse transcription, so sequencing captured expressed TCRB transcripts. Mean read depth for naive, central memory and regulatory T cell samples was around 3.8 million reads. Sequenced by immunoSEQ multiplex PCR; TCRdb stores in-frame clones only, minus some. The sample has about 160,000 clones, about 9.8% seen once; the top ten hold approximately 2.2%. The source is a woman younger than 30 in good health. The source material was central memory CD4+ T cells from blood.

The CDR3 nucleotides are TGTGCCAGCAGCTTAGCAGGGGGGAATCGTTCACCCCTCCACTTT. It is translated as CASSLAGGNRSPLHF. The chain links TRBV13 to TRBJ1-6, with TRBD1 matching over 7 bases. The germline V gene encodes CDR1 PRHDT and CDR2 FYEKMQ (reference sequence). The CDR3 length is 15 residues. The V and J ends lost 1 base and 9 bases, in that order; junction bases with no gene match: 6.